These 14 T cell receptor beta chains were sequenced from one sample in a study of OX40 agonist ivuxolimab in advanced cancers. Profiled with immunoSEQ multiplex PCR; TCRdb holds only in-frame clones, not every one. Of tens of thousands of clones listed, approximately 92% are singletons. The source was CD4+ or CD8+ T cells sorted from blood, collected in a trial of the OX40 agonist ivuxolimab. The receptors here all came from an adult with an advanced solid tumor such as melanoma, head and neck, liver or kidney cancer.

In DNA, the CDR3 is TGCGCCAGCAGCTTGGTGACAGGGCTTGGAAACACCATATATTTT. Residues: CASSLVTGLGNTIYF. This chain links TRBV5-1 with TRBJ1-3; 7 bases fit TRBD1. With 0 bases clipped from V and 3 bases from J, the junction kept 3 bases outside the gene matches. This CDR3 contains 15 residues. Germline values: CDR1 SGHRS, CDR2 YFSETQ. Based on the CDR3 plus reference TRBV5-1 and TRBJ1-3, the full variable domain is KAGVTQTPRYLIKTRGQQVTLSCSPISGHRSVSWYQQTPGQGLQFLFEYFSETQRNKGNFPGRFSGRQFSNSRSEMNVSTLELGDSALYLCASSLVTGLGNTIYFGEGSWLTVV.

This clone was counted a single time. This rearrangement joins TRBV5-5 to TRBJ1-2; D ambiguous. With 0 bases removed from V and 4 bases from J, the gap between germline ends came to 13 bases. CDR1 and CDR2 from the germline V gene are SGHKS and YYEKEE (reference sequence). The CDR3 length is 15 residues. CDR3 residues: CASSLDRGIGYGYTF. CDR3 DNA: TGTGCCAGCAGCTTGGATCGGGGAATCGGCTATGGCTACACCTTC.

The J gene is TRBJ2-3, the V gene TRBV11-2; D is possibly TRBD1 (6 bases). The CDR3 spans 13 residues. Germline lookup yields CDR1 SGHAT and CDR2 FQNNGV. V gave up 1 base and J gave up 6 bases, with 8 bases separating them. The CDR3 DNA sequence: TGTGCCAGCAGCTTAGGGGGGCCCGATACGCAGTATTTT. This encodes CASSLGGPDTQYF.

This clone was detected only once. The gene calls are TRBV10-3 and TRBJ2-5; D could derive from TRBD1 or TRBD2 (5 bases each). Germline CDR1 and CDR2: ENHRY and SYGVKD. Trimming left V 6 bases short and J 5 bases short, with 13 bases between. The CDR3 has 13 amino acids. The CDR3 loop is CAISRGSSETQYF. In DNA, the CDR3 is TGTGCCATCAGCCGGGGCAGCTCTGAGACCCAGTACTTC.

V is TRBV7-2 and J is TRBJ2-7, with D hard to call. The CDR3 runs 11 residues. V was pared by 5 bases and J by 2 bases, with 4 bases between. CDR1 is SGHTA and CDR2 is FQGNSA in the germline V gene. The chain's CDR3 is CASSQAYEQYF. As DNA, the CDR3 is TGTGCCAGCAGCCAAGCCTACGAGCAGTACTTC.

The chain is built from TRBV5-1 and TRBJ1-6, with D maybe TRBD1 (5 bases). The V end was cut by 5 bases, the J end by 8 bases, with 17 bases between. The CDR3 spans 15 residues. CDR1 and CDR2 from the germline V gene are SGHRS and YFSETQ. The CDR3 region is CASRFRAGTDSPLHF. In nucleotides, the CDR3 is TGCGCCAGCAGGTTTCGGGCGGGGACTGATTCACCCCTCCACTTT.

The chain couples TRBV7-3 to TRBJ1-1; TRBD1 is a possible D gene (5 bases). The V gene lost 5 bases and the J gene lost 1 base, with 8 bases spanning the gap. Germline V gene sequence: CDR1 SGHTA, CDR2 FQGTGA. The CDR3 has 13 amino acids. CDR3 in DNA: TGTGCCAGCAGCCTAGGGACGAACACTGAAGCTTTCTTT. Translated, it gives CASSLGTNTEAFF.

The rearrangement links TRBV27 to TRBJ2-1; possible D gene TRBD1, 5 bases. Germline loops: CDR1 MNHEY, CDR2 SMNVEV (reference sequence). The CDR3 covers 14 residues. V lost 5 bases and J lost 4, with 12 bases in between. Written as DNA, the CDR3 is TGTGCCAGCAGTACCTCGACAGTTTACAATGAGCAGTTCTTC. The encoded protein is CASSTSTVYNEQFF.

The chain uses TRBV14 and TRBJ2-7; TRBD2 matches 15 bases. V gave up 4 bases and J gave up 5 bases; unmatched junction bases: 9. The CDR3 is made up of 17 amino acids. Germline V CDR1 and CDR2: SGHDN, FVKESK. The CDR3 region has the DNA TGTGCCAGCAGCCCCTGGACTAGCGGGAGGGCCATCAACGAGCAGTACTTC. Protein: CASSPWTSGRAINEQYF. Using reference TRBV14 and TRBJ2-7 for the parts outside the CDR3, the full variable domain is EAGVTQFPSHSVIEKGQTVTLRCDPISGHDNLYWYRRVMGKEIKFLLHFVKESKQDESGMPNNRFLAERTGGTYSTLKVQPAELEDSGVYFCASSPWTSGRAINEQYFGPGTRLTVT.

The rearrangement links TRBV27 to TRBJ2-7, with D tentatively TRBD1 (5 bases). V shed 5 bases and J shed 2 bases, with 13 bases lying between them. Per germline, CDR1 MNHEY and CDR2 SMNVEV (reference sequence). The CDR3 contains 14 residues. This CDR3 is CASSQPRQPYEQYF. The CDR3 DNA reads TGTGCCAGCAGTCAACCTCGACAGCCCTACGAGCAGTACTTC.

The J gene is TRBJ1-2, the V gene TRBV5-4; D not certain. The CDR3 totals 16 residues. Trimming took off 4 bases at V and 0 bases at J, with 16 bases between the two ends. Germline CDR1 reads SGHNT; CDR2 reads YYREEE (reference sequence). The CDR3 DNA is TGTGCCAGCAGCCAAGTCTCAGGAGCTTCTAACTATGGCTACACCTTC. Its translation: CASSQVSGASNYGYTF.

The gene calls are TRBV7-2 and TRBJ2-1; no clear D. Per germline, CDR1 SGHTA and CDR2 FQGNSA. This CDR3 has 13 amino acids. V shed 1 base and J shed 7 bases, with 8 bases lying between them. The CDR3 DNA follows: TGTGCCAGCAGCTTAGGGTCATCAAATGAGCAGTTCTTC. This translates into CASSLGSSNEQFF. The whole variable domain, remainder taken from reference TRBV7-2 and TRBJ2-1, is GAGVSQSPSNKVTEKGKDVELRCDPISGHTALYWYRQSLGQGLEFLIYFQGNSAPDKSGLPSDRFSAERTGGSVSTLTIQRTQQEDSAVYLCASSLGSSNEQFFGPGTRLTVL.

The chain links TRBV28 to TRBJ1-4, with TRBD1 matching over 11 bases. The CDR3 sequence is 14 residues long. The trim removed 6 bases at V and 8 bases at J, leaving 5 bases unmatched. Germline values: CDR1 MDHEN, CDR2 SYDVKM. CDR3 sequence (DNA): TGTGCCAGCAGGAGGACAGGGGGCAGGGAAAAACTGTTTTTT. Residues: CASRRTGGREKLFF.

This clone has just one count. Here the CDR3 reads CASLPTPGTDTQYF. The CDR3 DNA reads TGCGCCAGCTTACCGACGCCTGGCACAGATACGCAGTATTTT. The chain recombines TRBV5-1 with TRBJ2-3; D is unclear. Germline V gene data show CDR1 as SGHRS and CDR2 as YFSETQ. The CDR3 has 14 amino acids. The germline V and J ends were trimmed by 7 bases and 1 base, with 13 bases remaining between them.